This T cell receptor (beta chain) emerged from a study of T cell repertoires in cytomegalovirus infection. Regarding the study as a whole: There were carriers of CMV plus the relevant HLA, and cumulative public TCR beta family frequency identified them.

The CDR3 sequence is 15 residues long. After removal of 4 bases from V and 0 bases from J, the junction contained 5 bases not matched to a gene. Per the germline V gene, CDR1 is SGHTA and CDR2 is FQGNSA. The sample holds many counts of this clonotype. The target antigen is unknown. TCRdb re-called the reads through MiXCR, storing one row per CDR3 protein. The data hold roughly 230,000 distinct CDR3 sequences, with approximately 7% observed a single time. The V and J genes are TRBV7-2 and TRBJ2-7, with TRBD1 matching over 8 bases. This sequence originates from a human donor in good health (CMV status not recorded). Some clones in this sample may be carry-over from other donors' samples. The sequenced sample consisted of PBMCs. Here the CDR3 reads CASSYDRGISYEQYF. The CDR3 DNA reads TGTGCCAGCAGCTACGACAGGGGAATCTCCTACGAGCAGTACTTC.